Following are 8 T cell receptor beta chains from one sample sequenced in a study of T cell responses to AZD1222 COVID-19 vaccine. Profiling relied on immunoSEQ multiplex PCR, and the TCRdb table lists in-frame clones only, not all of them. Of some 94,000 clones listed, roughly 92% are singletons. The source was peripheral blood, collected on day 0 of AZD1222 vaccination. The receptor source for this set is an adult in good health.

V and J are TRBV5-5 and TRBJ1-2; 9 bases fit TRBD1. V lost 4 bases, J lost 2 bases, and 9 bases stayed unmatched. Germline V gives CDR1 SGHKS, CDR2 YYEKEE (reference sequence). The CDR3 length is 16 residues. CDR3 sequence: CASSPGTGGANYGYTF. The CDR3 region has the DNA TGTGCCAGCAGCCCTGGTACAGGGGGCGCGAACTATGGCTACACCTTC.

The J gene is TRBJ1-1, the V gene TRBV11-3; possibly TRBD1 for D (6 bases). The length of the CDR3 is 14 residues. Per the germline V gene, CDR1 is SGHNT and CDR2 is YENEEA. The V gene lost 1 base and the J gene lost 1 base, with 7 bases spanning the gap. This chain's CDR3 is CASSLGGRNTEAFF. CDR3 sequence (DNA): TGTGCCAGCAGCTTAGGGGGGCGGAACACTGAAGCTTTCTTT.

The V gene is TRBV28, the J gene TRBJ2-7; weak D call: TRBD2 (5 bases). CDR1 is MDHEN and CDR2 is SYDVKM in the germline V gene. V was clipped by 8 bases and J by 2 bases, with 16 bases between them. This CDR3 comprises 14 residues. CDR3 coding DNA: TGTGCCAGCGGGCGGAGGTTAACCCCCTACGAGCAGTACTTC. It encodes CASGRRLTPYEQYF.

The chain couples TRBV10-3 to TRBJ2-6; 9 positions match TRBD1. Trimming cost V 8 bases and J 4 bases; bases outside gene matches: 9. Germline values: CDR1 ENHRY, CDR2 SYGVKD. This CDR3 contains 16 residues. This chain's CDR3 is CAIANGQGSGANVLTF. DNA of the CDR3: TGTGCCATCGCGAACGGACAGGGGAGCGGGGCCAACGTCCTGACTTTC.

The J gene is TRBJ2-7, the V gene TRBV3-1 (or the pseudogene TRBV3-2); the match to TRBD2 covers 11 bases. This CDR3 comprises 14 residues. Losses at the gene ends were 4 bases for V and 5 bases for J; bases not matched to a gene: 4. Per germline, CDR1 LGHDT and CDR2 YNNKEL (reference sequence). This CDR3 is CASSLTSGRNEQYF. DNA for the CDR3: TGTGCCAGCAGCCTAACTAGCGGGAGAAACGAGCAGTACTTC.

The rearrangement uses TRBV19 and TRBJ1-2, with D possibly being TRBD1 (5 bases). Trimming took 1 base from V and 6 from J, leaving 12 bases between them. The CDR3 length is 14 residues. Germline CDR1 and CDR2: LNHDA and SQIVND (reference sequence). The CDR3: CASSIVDIVNGYTF. CDR3 nucleotides: TGTGCCAGTAGTATAGTGGACATAGTTAATGGCTACACCTTC.

This sequence joins TRBV10-3 and TRBJ1-5, with a weak D call TRBD1 (5 bases). The CDR3 loop spans 16 amino acids. Germline V CDR1 and CDR2: ENHRY, SYGVKD. V lost 0 bases and J 6 bases, leaving 15 bases between the germline ends. The CDR3 DNA reads as TGTGCCATCAGTGAGTCTTGGGCAGGGAAAGGTCAGCCCCAGCATTTT. This encodes CAISESWAGKGQPQHF.

This clone was seen once. This rearrangement joins TRBV7-9 to TRBJ2-3; 9 bases match TRBD2. The CDR3 is 18 residues long. V shed 1 base, J shed 6 bases, and the junction held 14 bases outside the gene matches. Germline V lookup: CDR1 SEHNR, CDR2 FQNEAQ (reference sequence). The CDR3 protein is CASSLVVLTAGGPDTQYF. The CDR3 coding sequence is TGTGCCAGCAGCTTAGTTGTTTTAACAGCGGGGGGTCCCGATACGCAGTATTTT.